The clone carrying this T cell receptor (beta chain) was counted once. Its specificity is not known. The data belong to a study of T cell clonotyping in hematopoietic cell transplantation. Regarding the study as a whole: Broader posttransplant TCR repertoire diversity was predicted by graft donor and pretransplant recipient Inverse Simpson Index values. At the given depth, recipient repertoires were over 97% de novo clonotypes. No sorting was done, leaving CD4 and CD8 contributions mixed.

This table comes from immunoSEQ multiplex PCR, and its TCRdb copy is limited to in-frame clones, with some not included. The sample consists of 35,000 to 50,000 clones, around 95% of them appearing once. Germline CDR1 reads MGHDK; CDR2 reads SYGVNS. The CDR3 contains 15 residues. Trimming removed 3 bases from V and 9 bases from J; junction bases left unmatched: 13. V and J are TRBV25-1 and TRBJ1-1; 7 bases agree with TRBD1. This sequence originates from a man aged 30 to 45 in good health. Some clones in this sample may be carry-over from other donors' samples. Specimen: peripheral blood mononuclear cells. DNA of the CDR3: TGTGCCAGCAGTGATTGGGGGGGACAGAAGCGAAAAGCTTTCTTT. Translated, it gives CASSDWGGQKRKAFF.